This T cell receptor beta chain is from a study of cytomegalovirus exposure and HLA in healthy donors. Remarks on this clone: What it recognizes is unknown.

Sequenced by immunoSEQ multiplex PCR; TCRdb stores in-frame clones only, minus some. Among about 190,000 clones, roughly 84% were seen once, and the ten largest hold 6% to 9%. Germline values: CDR1 SGDLS, CDR2 YYNGEE. V lost 4 bases and J lost 1, with 11 bases in between. This CDR3 has 14 residues. Study-level results: The investigators catalogued 164 TCR beta chains as cytomegalovirus-associated.

This TCR was recovered from a man aged 18-30 years in good health and CMV-seropositive. The V gene is TRBV9, the J gene TRBJ1-2; maybe TRBD1 (5 bases). Sequences were obtained from PBMCs. Here the CDR3 reads CASSSTGGNYGYTF. The CDR3, as DNA: TGTGCCAGCAGCTCGACGGGGGGTAACTATGGCTACACCTTC.